This T cell receptor beta chain originates from a study of identifying expanded T cells in peripheral blood. Profiling relied on immunoSEQ multiplex PCR, and the TCRdb table lists in-frame clones only, not all of them. The data contain 70,000 to 100,000 clones, around 86% of them singletons. Concerning this clone itself: Its target is unknown.

This CDR3 spans 15 amino acids. The V end was cut by 2 bases, the J end by 4 bases, with 12 bases between. Germline V gene data show CDR1 as MNHEY and CDR2 as SMNVEV (reference sequence). No infections or other immune events were documented during collection. Study findings and constraints: Technical replicates showed roughly 1.2 changed clones; two weeks 15 to 20; four weeks 19.

This clonotype was sampled from a person aged 18 to 75 in good health. Sequenced: blood. The chain joins TRBV27 to TRBJ1-3; D is unclear. In DNA, the CDR3 is TGTGCCAGCAGTTTAAATGGGATGTGGGGAAACACCATATATTTT. Translating it yields CASSLNGMWGNTIYF.